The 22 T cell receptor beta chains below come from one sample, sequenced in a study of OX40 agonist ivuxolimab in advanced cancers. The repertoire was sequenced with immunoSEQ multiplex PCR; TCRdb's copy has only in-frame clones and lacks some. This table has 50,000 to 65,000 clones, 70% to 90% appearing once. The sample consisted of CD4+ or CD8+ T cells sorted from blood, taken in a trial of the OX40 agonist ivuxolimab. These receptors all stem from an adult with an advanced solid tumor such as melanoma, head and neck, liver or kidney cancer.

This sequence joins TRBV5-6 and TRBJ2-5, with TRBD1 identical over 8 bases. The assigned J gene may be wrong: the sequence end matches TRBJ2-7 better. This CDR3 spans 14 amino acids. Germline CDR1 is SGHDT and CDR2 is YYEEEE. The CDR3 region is CASSPQGAIYEQYF. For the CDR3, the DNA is TGTGCCAGCAGCCCTCAGGGGGCAATCTACGAGCAGTACTTC.

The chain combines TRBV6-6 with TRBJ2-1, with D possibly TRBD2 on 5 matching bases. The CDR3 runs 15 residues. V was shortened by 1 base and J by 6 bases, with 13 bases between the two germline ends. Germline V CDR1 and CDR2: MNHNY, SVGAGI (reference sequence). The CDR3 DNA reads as TGTGCCAGCAGTTACTTCGGGCTAGAGGGCAATGAGCAGTTCTTC. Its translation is CASSYFGLEGNEQFF.

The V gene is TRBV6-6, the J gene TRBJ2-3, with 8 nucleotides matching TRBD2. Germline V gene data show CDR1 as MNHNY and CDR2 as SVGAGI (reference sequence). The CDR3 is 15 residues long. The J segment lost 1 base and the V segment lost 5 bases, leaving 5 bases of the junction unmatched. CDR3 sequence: CASSASGSGTDTQYF. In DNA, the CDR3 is TGTGCCAGCAGTGCGAGCGGGAGTGGCACAGATACGCAGTATTTT.

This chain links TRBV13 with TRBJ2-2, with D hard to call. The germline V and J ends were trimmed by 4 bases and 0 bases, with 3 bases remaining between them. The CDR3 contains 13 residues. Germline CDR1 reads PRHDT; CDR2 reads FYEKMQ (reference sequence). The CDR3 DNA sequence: TGTGCCAGCAGCTCACCGAACACCGGGGAGCTGTTTTTT. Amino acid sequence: CASSSPNTGELFF. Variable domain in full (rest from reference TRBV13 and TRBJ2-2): AAGVIQSPRHLIKEKRETATLKCYPIPRHDTVYWYQQGPGQDPQFLISFYEKMQSDKGSIPDRFSAQQFSDYHSELNMSSLELGDSALYFCASSSPNTGELFFGEGSRLTVL.

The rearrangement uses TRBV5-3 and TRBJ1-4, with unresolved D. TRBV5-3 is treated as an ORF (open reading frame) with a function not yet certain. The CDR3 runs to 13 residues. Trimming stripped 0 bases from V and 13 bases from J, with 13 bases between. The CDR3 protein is CARSLVAIIGLFF. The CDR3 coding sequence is TGTGCCAGAAGCTTGGTGGCCATCATTGGACTGTTTTTT.

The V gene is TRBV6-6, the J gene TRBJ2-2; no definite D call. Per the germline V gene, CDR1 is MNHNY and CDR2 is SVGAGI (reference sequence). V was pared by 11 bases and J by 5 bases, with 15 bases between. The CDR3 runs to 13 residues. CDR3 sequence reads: CAGTRISTGELFF. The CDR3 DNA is TGTGCCGGCACCCGGATCTCAACCGGGGAGCTGTTTTTT.

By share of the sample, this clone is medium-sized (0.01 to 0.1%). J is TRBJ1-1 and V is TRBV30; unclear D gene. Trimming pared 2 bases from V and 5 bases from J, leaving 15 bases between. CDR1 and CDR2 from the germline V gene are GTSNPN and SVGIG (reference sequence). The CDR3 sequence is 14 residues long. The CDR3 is CAWSTTSGWTEAFF. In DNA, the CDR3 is TGTGCCTGGAGTACCACCTCGGGTTGGACTGAAGCTTTCTTT.

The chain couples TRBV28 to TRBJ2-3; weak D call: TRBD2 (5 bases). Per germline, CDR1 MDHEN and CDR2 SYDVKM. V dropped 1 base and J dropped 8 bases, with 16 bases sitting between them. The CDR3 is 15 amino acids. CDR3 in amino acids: CASSLSGPQGSTQYF. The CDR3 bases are TGTGCCAGCAGTTTATCCGGGCCCCAAGGGAGTACGCAGTATTTT.

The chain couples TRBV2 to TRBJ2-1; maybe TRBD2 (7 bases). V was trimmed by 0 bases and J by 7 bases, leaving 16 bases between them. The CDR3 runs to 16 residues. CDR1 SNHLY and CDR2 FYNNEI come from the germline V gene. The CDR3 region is CASSEARWGGGNEQFF. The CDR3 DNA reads TGTGCCAGCAGTGAAGCGCGGTGGGGAGGGGGAAATGAGCAGTTCTTC.

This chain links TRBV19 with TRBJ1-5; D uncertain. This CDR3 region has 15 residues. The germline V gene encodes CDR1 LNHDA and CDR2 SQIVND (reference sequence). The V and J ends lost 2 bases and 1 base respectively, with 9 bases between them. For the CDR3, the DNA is TGTGCCAGTAGTATATCGGGGATAAGCAATCAGCCCCAGCATTTT. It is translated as CASSISGISNQPQHF.

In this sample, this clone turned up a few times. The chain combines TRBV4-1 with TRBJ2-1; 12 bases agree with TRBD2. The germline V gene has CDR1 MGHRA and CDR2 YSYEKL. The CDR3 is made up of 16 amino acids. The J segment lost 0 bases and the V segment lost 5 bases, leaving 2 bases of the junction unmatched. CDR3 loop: CASSWTSGTSYNEQFF. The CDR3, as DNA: TGCGCCAGCAGCTGGACTAGCGGGACCTCCTACAATGAGCAGTTCTTC.

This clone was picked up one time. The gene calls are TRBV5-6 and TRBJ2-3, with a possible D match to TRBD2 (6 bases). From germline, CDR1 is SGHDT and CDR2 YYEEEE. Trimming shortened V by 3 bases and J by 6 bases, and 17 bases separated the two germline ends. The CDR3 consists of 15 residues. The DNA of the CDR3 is TGTGCCAGCAGCTGGACCGGGGGAAATCATGATACGCAGTATTTT. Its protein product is CASSWTGGNHDTQYF. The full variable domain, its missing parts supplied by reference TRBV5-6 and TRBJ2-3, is DAGVTQSPTHLIKTRGQQVTLRCSPKSGHDTVSWYQQALGQGPQFIFQYYEEEERQRGNFPDRFSGHQFPNYSSELNVNALLLGDSALYLCASSWTGGNHDTQYFGPGTRLTVL.

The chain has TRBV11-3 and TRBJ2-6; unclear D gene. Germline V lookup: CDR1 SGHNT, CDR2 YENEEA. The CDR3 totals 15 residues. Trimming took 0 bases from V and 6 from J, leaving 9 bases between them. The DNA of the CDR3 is TGTGCCAGCAGCTTAGAGGGATTGGAGGCCAACGTCCTGACTTTC. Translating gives CASSLEGLEANVLTF.

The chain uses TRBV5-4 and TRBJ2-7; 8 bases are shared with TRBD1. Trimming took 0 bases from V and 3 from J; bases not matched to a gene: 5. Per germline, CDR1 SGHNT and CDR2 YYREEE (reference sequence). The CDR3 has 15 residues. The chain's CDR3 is CASSLVSRGLYEQYF. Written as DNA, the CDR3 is TGTGCCAGCAGCTTGGTGTCCAGGGGGCTCTACGAGCAGTACTTC.

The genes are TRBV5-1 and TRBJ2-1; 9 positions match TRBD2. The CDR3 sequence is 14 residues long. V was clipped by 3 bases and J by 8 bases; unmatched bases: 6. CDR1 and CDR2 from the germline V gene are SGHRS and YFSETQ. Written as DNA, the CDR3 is TGCGCCAGCAGCTACTCTAGCGGGACAGATGAGCAGTTCTTC. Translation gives CASSYSSGTDEQFF.

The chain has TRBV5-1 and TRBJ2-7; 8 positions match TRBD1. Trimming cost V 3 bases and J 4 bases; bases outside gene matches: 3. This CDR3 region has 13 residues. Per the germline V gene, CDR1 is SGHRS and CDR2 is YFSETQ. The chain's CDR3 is CASSSGQGYEQYF. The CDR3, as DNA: TGCGCCAGCAGCTCCGGACAGGGTTACGAGCAGTACTTC.

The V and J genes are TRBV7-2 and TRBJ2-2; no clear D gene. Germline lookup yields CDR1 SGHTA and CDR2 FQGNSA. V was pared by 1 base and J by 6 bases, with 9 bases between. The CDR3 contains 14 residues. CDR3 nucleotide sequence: TGTGCCAGCAGCTTAGACCACTACGCCGGGGAGCTGTTTTTT. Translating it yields CASSLDHYAGELFF.

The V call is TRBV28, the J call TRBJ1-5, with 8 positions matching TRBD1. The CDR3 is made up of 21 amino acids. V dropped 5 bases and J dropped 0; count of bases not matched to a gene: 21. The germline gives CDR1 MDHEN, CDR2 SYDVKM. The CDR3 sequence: CASSTDTPLGTGMYSNQPQHF. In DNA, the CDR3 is TGTGCCAGCAGTACCGATACTCCACTAGGGACAGGAATGTATAGCAATCAGCCCCAGCATTTT. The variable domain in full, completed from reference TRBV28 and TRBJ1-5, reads DVKVTQSSRYLVKRTGEKVFLECVQDMDHENMFWYRQDPGLGLRLIYFSYDVKMKEKGDIPEGYSVSREKKERFSLILESASTNQTSMYLCASSTDTPLGTGMYSNQPQHFGDGTRLSIL.

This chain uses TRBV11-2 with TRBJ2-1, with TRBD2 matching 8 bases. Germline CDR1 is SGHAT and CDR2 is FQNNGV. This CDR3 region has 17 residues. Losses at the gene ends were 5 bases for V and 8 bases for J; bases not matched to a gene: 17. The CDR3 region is CASSTRSRLAGYHEQFF. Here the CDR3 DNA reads TGTGCCAGCAGCACACGGAGTCGGCTAGCGGGTTACCATGAGCAGTTCTTC.

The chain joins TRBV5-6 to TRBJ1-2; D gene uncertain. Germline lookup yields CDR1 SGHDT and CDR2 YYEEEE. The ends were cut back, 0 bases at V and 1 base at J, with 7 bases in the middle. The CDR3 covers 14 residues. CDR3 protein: CASSLDRVNYGYTF. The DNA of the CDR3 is TGTGCCAGCAGCTTGGATCGGGTTAACTATGGCTACACCTTC.

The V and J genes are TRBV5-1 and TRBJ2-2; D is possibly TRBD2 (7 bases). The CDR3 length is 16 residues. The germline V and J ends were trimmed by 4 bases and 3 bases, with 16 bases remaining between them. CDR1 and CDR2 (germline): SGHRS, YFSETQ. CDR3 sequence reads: CASSPGGRVDTGELFF. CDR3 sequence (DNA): TGCGCCAGCAGCCCGGGGGGCAGGGTAGACACCGGGGAGCTGTTTTTT.

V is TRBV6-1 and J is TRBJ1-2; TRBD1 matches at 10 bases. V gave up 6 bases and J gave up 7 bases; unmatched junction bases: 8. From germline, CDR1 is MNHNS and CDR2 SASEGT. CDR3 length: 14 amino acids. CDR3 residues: CASRSTGGAGGYTF. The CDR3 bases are TGTGCCAGCAGGTCGACAGGGGGCGCAGGTGGCTACACCTTC.